The 18 T cell receptor beta chains presented below share a single source sample, sequenced in a study of blood T cell repertoires in COVID-19. Sequencing used immunoSEQ multiplex PCR; TCRdb keeps in-frame clones, though not all of them. The data contain 350,000 to 450,000 clones, over 75% of them seen just once; the ten biggest clones take up roughly 2.1%. Sequenced input: peripheral blood. These receptors originate from a woman in her fifties or sixties with COVID-19, enrolled during active disease.

This clone came up once. This sequence joins TRBV4-2 and TRBJ2-5, with TRBD2 matching over 11 bases. The CDR3 runs to 14 residues. Losses at the gene ends were 2 bases for V and 5 bases for J; bases not matched to a gene: 1. Germline values: CDR1 LGHNA, CDR2 YNFKEQ. The CDR3 DNA is TGTGCCAGCAGCCAAACTAGCGGGGGCGAGACCCAGTACTTC. Protein sequence: CASSQTSGGETQYF.

This sequence joins TRBV11-2 and TRBJ2-6; the D gene is possibly TRBD1 (6 bases). The CDR3 sequence is 16 residues long. V lost 4 bases, J lost 4 bases, and 14 bases lay in between. Germline assignment: CDR1 SGHAT and CDR2 FQNNGV. CDR3 sequence reads: CASSSIRGRGANVLTF. The CDR3 DNA follows: TGTGCCAGCAGCTCGATCAGGGGCAGAGGGGCCAACGTCCTGACTTTC.

The chain combines TRBV29-1 with TRBJ1-1; D is uncertain. Germline CDR1 SQVTM, CDR2 ANQGSEA. The CDR3 spans 14 residues. Trimming took 7 bases from V and 0 from J, leaving 15 bases between them. The CDR3 DNA sequence: TGCAGCGCCCCCGGGTCGGCTATGAACACTGAAGCTTTCTTT. It translates to CSAPGSAMNTEAFF.

Only a few counts were recorded for this clone. Other DNA sequences within the sample encode an identical CDR3. J is TRBJ2-7 and V is TRBV5-1; 8 bases match TRBD2. Germline V gives CDR1 SGHRS, CDR2 YFSETQ. This CDR3 comprises 14 residues. V lost 1 base and J lost 2; bases outside the gene matches: 2. The CDR3 DNA reads as TGCGCCAGCAGCTTGACTAGCGGAACCTACGAGCAGTACTTC. This sequence encodes CASSLTSGTYEQYF.

The chain carries TRBV6-4 and TRBJ1-5; 9 nucleotides agree with TRBD1. CDR1 MRHNA and CDR2 SNTAGT come from the germline V gene. CDR3 length equals 15 residues. J gave up 0 bases and V 5 bases, and 2 bases lay outside the gene matches. The CDR3 reads CASSKDRGSNQPQHF. As DNA, the CDR3 is TGTGCCAGCAGTAAGGACAGGGGTAGCAATCAGCCCCAGCATTTT.

The rearrangement uses TRBV7-9 and TRBJ1-2, with D unresolved. Germline V gene lookup returns CDR1 SEHNR and CDR2 FQNEAQ (reference sequence). The CDR3 extends over 14 amino acids. V was pared by 1 base and J by 2 bases, with 8 bases between. CDR3 sequence (DNA): TGTGCCAGCAGCTTAGAATGGAGGAACTATGGCTACACCTTC. Its protein product is CASSLEWRNYGYTF.

In the case of this clone: Other DNA sequences from this sample encode an identical CDR3 as well. The rearrangement uses TRBV11-2 and TRBJ2-7; perhaps TRBD2 as D (5 bases). Germline loops: CDR1 SGHAT, CDR2 FQNNGV. This CDR3 is 13 amino acids long. Trimming stripped 0 bases from V and 4 bases from J, with 7 bases between. CDR3 region: CASSLDRGYEQYF. The CDR3 DNA reads as TGTGCCAGCAGCTTAGATCGGGGTTACGAGCAGTACTTC.

The chain employs TRBV5-8 and TRBJ1-1, with D unresolved. CDR1 and CDR2 from the germline V gene are SGHTS and YDEGEE. This CDR3 has 12 residues. Trimming took off 0 bases at V and 8 bases at J, with 8 bases between the two ends. The DNA for the CDR3 is TGTGCCAGCAGCTTGGCGGGATGGGAAGCTTTCTTT. As protein: CASSLAGWEAFF.

This sequence joins TRBV7-3 and TRBJ2-7, with a possible D match to TRBD2 (6 bases). The V gene's germline CDR1 is SGHTA and CDR2 FQGTGA. Trimming stripped 2 bases from V and 3 bases from J, with 11 bases between. The CDR3 covers 14 residues. CDR3 nucleotides: TGTGCCAGCAGCTTAGGCGGGAAAAGCTACGAGCAGTACTTC. It specifies CASSLGGKSYEQYF.

This chain connects TRBV4-2 to TRBJ2-3; 8 nucleotides match TRBD2. Germline-derived CDR1 and CDR2 are LGHNA and YNFKEQ. V trimming: 4 bases; J trimming: 5 bases; junction bases outside the gene matches: 2. This CDR3 has 13 residues. This CDR3 is CASSPRGGDTQYF. CDR3 bases: TGTGCCAGCAGCCCTCGGGGGGGAGATACGCAGTATTTT.

V is TRBV6-5 and J is TRBJ1-2; 8 bases fit TRBD1. Losses at the gene ends were 2 bases for V and 5 bases for J; bases not matched to a gene: 7. CDR1 is MNHEY, CDR2 SVGAGI, per germline. This CDR3 spans 15 amino acids. CDR3 DNA: TGTGCCAGCAGTTACACCGCGACAGGGGATTATGGCTACACCTTC. Its protein product is CASSYTATGDYGYTF.

J is TRBJ2-1 and V is TRBV7-6, with TRBD2 matching over 10 bases. The CDR3 is 15 amino acids. Germline values: CDR1 SGHVS, CDR2 FNYEAQ. The ends lost 5 bases at V and 6 bases at J; junction bases unmatched: 7. In DNA, the CDR3 is TGTGCCAGCAGCCCGGGACTAGCGAGAATCAATGAGCAGTTCTTC. Amino acid sequence: CASSPGLARINEQFF. Variable domain in full (rest from reference TRBV7-6 and TRBJ2-1): GAGVSQSPRYKVTKRGQDVALRCDPISGHVSLYWYRQALGQGPEFLTYFNYEAQQDKSGLPNDRFSAERPEGSISTLTIQRTEQRDSAMYRCASSPGLARINEQFFGPGTRLTVL.

This chain uses TRBV18 with TRBJ2-2; D is possibly TRBD2 (6 bases). The germline V gene has CDR1 KGHSH and CDR2 LQKENI. The CDR3 contains 15 residues. Trimming removed 0 bases at V and 12 bases at J, with 17 bases between. CDR3 in DNA: TGTGCCAGCTCACCACCCCGGGCGAGGCGGGATCAGCTGTTTTTT. This sequence encodes CASSPPRARRDQLFF.

The V gene is TRBV2, the J gene TRBJ1-5; D call uncertain. Trimming pared 6 bases from V and 1 base from J, leaving 10 bases between. This CDR3 has 14 amino acids. Germline assignment: CDR1 SNHLY and CDR2 FYNNEI. For the CDR3, the DNA is TGTGCCAGCAGAAGAGGGAAGAGCAATCAGCCCCAGCATTTT. Amino acids: CASRRGKSNQPQHF.

The chain combines TRBV15 with TRBJ1-5; D remains ambiguous. V was shortened by 5 bases and J by 10 bases, with 21 bases between the two germline ends. This CDR3 is built from 15 residues. The germline V gene encodes CDR1 LNHNV and CDR2 YYDKDF (reference sequence). DNA of the CDR3: TGTGCCACCAGCGGTGAGGTCTCGGCTCGTCTCCCCCAGCATTTT. Translating it yields CATSGEVSARLPQHF. Drawing the rest from reference TRBV15 and TRBJ1-5, the complete variable domain is DAMVIQNPRYQVTQFGKPVTLSCSQTLNHNVMYWYQQKSSQAPKLLFHYYDKDFNNEADTPDNFQSRRPNTSFCFLDIRSPGLGDTAMYLCATSGEVSARLPQHFGDGTRLSIL.

The rearrangement uses TRBV25-1 and TRBJ1-1, with D unresolved. The CDR3 totals 13 residues. Germline V gene data show CDR1 as MGHDK and CDR2 as SYGVNS. V lost 5 bases to trimming and J lost 0 bases, with 7 bases between them. In DNA form, the CDR3 reads TGTGCCAGCAGTCTGCGCATGAACACTGAAGCTTTCTTT. It is translated as CASSLRMNTEAFF.

The chain couples TRBV2 to TRBJ1-5; TRBD1 aligns across 7 bases. This CDR3 region has 13 residues. Looked up from germline, CDR1 is SNHLY and CDR2 is FYNNEI. V lost 7 bases and J lost 4; bases outside the gene matches: 4. CDR3 DNA sequence: TGTGCCAGCAAGGGACAGTTTAATCAGCCCCAGCATTTT. Protein product: CASKGQFNQPQHF.

The chain couples TRBV25-1 to TRBJ2-5; D perhaps matches TRBD1 (6 bases). The germline gives CDR1 MGHDK, CDR2 SYGVNS. The CDR3 is made up of 15 amino acids. Trimming took 0 bases from V and 5 from J, leaving 13 bases between them. CDR3 nucleotide sequence: TGTGCCAGCAGTGAATACCAGGGGATGAGCGAGACCCAGTACTTC. Protein product: CASSEYQGMSETQYF.